Below, 22 T cell receptor beta chains from the same sample are listed, as sequenced in a study of blood T cell repertoires in COVID-19 (TCRdb year 2020). The library relied on the immunoSEQ multiplex PCR assay. TCRdb limited this immuneACCESS table to in-frame rearrangements with V and J called. A share of clones is missing; checked studies link under half to unresolved V genes, and the rest is unexplained. This sample comprises 280,000 or so clones, around 86% of them detected only once. The ten largest make up 2% to 2.5% of the sample. Sequences were obtained from peripheral blood. These receptors were collected from a woman in her 30s who had recovered from COVID-19.

V usage is TRBV9 and J usage is TRBJ1-4, with TRBD1 identical over 7 bases. The CDR3 extends over 15 amino acids. Germline trimming cut 3 bases from V and 4 bases from J; bases unmatched to any gene: 6. Germline V lookup: CDR1 SGDLS, CDR2 YYNGEE. Here the CDR3 DNA reads TGTGCCAGCAGCGCACGACAGGGCCTTAATGAAAAACTGTTTTTT. Translating it yields CASSARQGLNEKLFF.

The chain couples TRBV13 to TRBJ1-1; TRBD1 matches 10 bases. The length of the CDR3 is 13 residues. CDR1 and CDR2 from the germline V gene are PRHDT and FYEKMQ (reference sequence). Germline trimming cut 3 bases from V and 6 bases from J; bases unmatched to any gene: 1. The CDR3 reads CASSLDRGAEAFF. CDR3 bases: TGTGCCAGCAGCTTGGACAGGGGGGCTGAAGCTTTCTTT.

This clone occurred a few times. The gene calls are TRBV19 and TRBJ2-1, with 11 bases fitting TRBD1. Germline-derived CDR1 and CDR2 are LNHDA and SQIVND (reference sequence). Trimming removed 5 bases from V and 7 bases from J; junction bases left unmatched: 7. CDR3 size: 15 residues. The CDR3 spells CASSLDRGLINEQFF. CDR3 sequence (DNA): TGTGCCAGTAGTTTGGACAGGGGGCTCATTAATGAGCAGTTCTTC.

The chain combines TRBV14 with TRBJ1-2, with D possibly TRBD1 on 6 matching bases. This CDR3 is 13 amino acids long. Trimming removed 4 bases at V and 8 bases at J, with 14 bases between. Looked up from germline, CDR1 is SGHDN and CDR2 is FVKESK. CDR3 coding DNA: TGTGCCAGCAGCCTAAATCAGGGGTTCGGCTACACCTTC. Residues: CASSLNQGFGYTF.

The rearrangement links TRBV27 to TRBJ1-6; 7 bases match TRBD1. CDR1 is MNHEY, CDR2 SMNVEV, per germline (reference sequence). V shed 6 bases, J shed 3 bases, and the junction held 11 bases outside the gene matches. The CDR3 totals 17 residues. CDR3 nucleotide sequence: TGTGCCAGCAGGTTGCCCCCCAACAGGGGCTATAATTCACCCCTCCACTTT. Translating it yields CASRLPPNRGYNSPLHF.

About this clone itself: Other DNA sequences in the sample encode the same CDR3. The chain carries TRBV11-2 and TRBJ2-3; TRBD1 aligns across 7 bases. The ends lost 9 bases at V and 2 bases at J; junction bases unmatched: 11. The germline V gene encodes CDR1 SGHAT and CDR2 FQNNGV. The CDR3 length is 15 residues. CDR3 nucleotide sequence: TGTGCCAGTTCCCGGGACAGCTCCTCCACAGATACGCAGTATTTT. Its protein is CASSRDSSSTDTQYF.

The J gene is TRBJ2-1, the V gene TRBV12-5; TRBD2 agrees at 10 bases. Germline CDR1 LGHNT, CDR2 FRNRAP. J lost 10 bases, V lost 0 bases, and 9 bases had no gene match. This CDR3 comprises 16 residues. The CDR3 is CASGLVPSGGAVEQFF. The CDR3 nucleotides are TGTGCTAGTGGTTTGGTACCGAGCGGGGGGGCCGTCGAGCAGTTCTTC.

The chain carries TRBV6-2 or TRBV6-3 and TRBJ2-7; D not resolved. The CDR3 sequence is 12 residues long. CDR1 is MNHEY, CDR2 SVGEGT, per germline. V lost 6 bases to trimming and J lost 2 bases, with 8 bases between them. For the CDR3, the DNA is TGTGCCAGCAGCTCGTCTGCCTACGAGCAGTACTTC. This sequence encodes CASSSSAYEQYF.

The chain uses TRBV27 and TRBJ1-6, with 9 bases matching TRBD1. In germline, CDR1 is MNHEY, CDR2 SMNVEV (reference sequence). The ends lost 5 bases at V and 6 bases at J; junction bases unmatched: 5. The CDR3 runs 15 residues. DNA of the CDR3: TGTGCCAGCAGTCGGGACAGGGTGCGTAATTCACCCCTCCACTTT. Protein sequence: CASSRDRVRNSPLHF.

The rearrangement joins TRBV19 to TRBJ1-4, with 11 bases aligning to TRBD1. The CDR3 sequence is 15 residues long. J gave up 8 bases and V 1 base, and 3 bases lay outside the gene matches. Looked up from germline, CDR1 is LNHDA and CDR2 is SQIVND (reference sequence). The CDR3 reads CASSIADRGHEKLFF. The CDR3 bases are TGTGCCAGTAGTATAGCGGACAGGGGGCACGAAAAACTGTTTTTT. Full variable domain (missing parts from reference TRBV19 and TRBJ1-4): DGGITQSPKYLFRKEGQNVTLSCEQNLNHDAMYWYRQDPGQGLRLIYYSQIVNDFQKGDIAEGYSVSREKKESFPLTVTSAQKNPTAFYLCASSIADRGHEKLFFGSGTQLSVL.

The chain has TRBV19 and TRBJ2-7; 14 bases agree with TRBD2. The CDR3 contains 13 residues. The germline V gene has CDR1 LNHDA and CDR2 SQIVND (reference sequence). The trim removed 10 bases at V and 4 bases at J, leaving 3 bases unmatched. The CDR3 region has the DNA TGTGCCACTGGGACTAGCGGGGGTTACGAGCAGTACTTC. Protein product: CATGTSGGYEQYF.

This chain links TRBV11-2 with TRBJ2-3; 10 bases are shared with TRBD2. This CDR3 is 16 amino acids long. V was pared by 5 bases and J by 6 bases, with 11 bases of the junction left unmatched. Germline V gene lookup returns CDR1 SGHAT and CDR2 FQNNGV. The CDR3 here is CASSPLSGGASDTQYF. CDR3 in DNA: TGTGCCAGCAGCCCCCTGAGCGGGGGGGCCTCGGATACGCAGTATTTT.

J is TRBJ2-7 and V is TRBV6-5; D is possibly TRBD2 (6 bases). This CDR3 contains 14 residues. Germline V CDR1 and CDR2: MNHEY, SVGAGI. Trimming took 7 bases from V and 0 from J, leaving 13 bases between them. This chain's CDR3 is CASTSGGSSYEQYF. CDR3 DNA sequence: TGTGCCAGCACGTCCGGGGGTTCCTCCTACGAGCAGTACTTC.

The chain is built from TRBV4-1 and TRBJ2-5; 15 nucleotides match TRBD2. Looked up from germline, CDR1 is MGHRA and CDR2 is YSYEKL. V dropped 0 bases and J dropped 2; count of bases not matched to a gene: 4. This CDR3 is 18 amino acids long. The CDR3, as DNA: TGCGCCAGCAGCCAAGACCCGGGACTAGCGGGGGGACAAGAGACCCAGTACTTC. This sequence encodes CASSQDPGLAGGQETQYF.

The rearrangement joins TRBV28 to TRBJ2-7; 7 nucleotides match TRBD2. V gave up 7 bases and J gave up 0 bases; unmatched junction bases: 6. Germline V gene data show CDR1 as MDHEN and CDR2 as SYDVKM. The CDR3 contains 14 residues. Here the CDR3 reads CASIGGTASYEQYF. The DNA for the CDR3 is TGTGCCAGCATCGGGGGGACGGCCTCCTACGAGCAGTACTTC.

The J gene is TRBJ1-4, the V gene TRBV28, with D possibly being TRBD1 (5 bases). The CDR3 sequence is 13 residues long. CDR1 is MDHEN, CDR2 SYDVKM, per germline. With 10 bases removed from V and 8 bases from J, the gap between germline ends came to 17 bases. This CDR3 is CATAIRGEEKLFF. CDR3 DNA: TGTGCCACCGCCATCCGGGGGGAGGAAAAACTGTTTTTT.

The rearrangement joins TRBV5-1 to TRBJ2-5, with 9 bases matching TRBD1. The CDR3 is made up of 14 amino acids. After removal of 0 bases from V and 5 bases from J, the junction contained 2 bases not matched to a gene. Germline CDR1 reads SGHRS; CDR2 reads YFSETQ. CDR3 amino acids: CASSLDRGRETQYF. CDR3 in DNA: TGCGCCAGCAGCTTGGACAGGGGGCGGGAGACCCAGTACTTC.

The chain joins TRBV6-2 or TRBV6-3 to TRBJ2-2; 8 positions agree with TRBD2. The V gene end was trimmed by 2 bases and the J gene end by 5 bases; junction bases not matched to a gene: 7. Germline-derived CDR1 and CDR2 are MNHEY and SVGEGT. This CDR3 is built from 16 residues. CDR3 residues: CASSYRRSGGTGELFF. CDR3 in DNA: TGTGCCAGCAGTTACCGAAGGAGCGGGGGAACCGGGGAGCTGTTTTTT.

The chain is built from TRBV24-1 and TRBJ2-3; 8 nucleotides align to TRBD1. This CDR3 is 14 amino acids long. CDR1 and CDR2 (germline): KGHDR, SFDVKD. J gave up 1 base and V 4 bases, and 0 bases lay outside the gene matches. The CDR3 sequence: CATSEQGGTDTQYF. The CDR3 DNA reads TGTGCCACCAGTGAACAGGGGGGCACAGATACGCAGTATTTT.

This clone was seen a few times. The chain joins TRBV4-3 to TRBJ1-5; 9 bases line up with TRBD1. The CDR3 consists of 15 residues. Trimming at V came to 3 bases and at J to 7 bases, leaving 7 bases not matched to a gene. Germline V gene sequence: CDR1 LGHNA, CDR2 YSLEER. The CDR3 sequence: CASSQDRGAGQPQHF. The CDR3 DNA reads TGCGCCAGCAGCCAGGACAGGGGCGCGGGACAGCCCCAGCATTTT.

This clone came up once. This sequence joins TRBV27 and TRBJ2-2, with 9 bases aligning to TRBD2. V lost 4 bases and J lost 6; bases outside the gene matches: 0. The CDR3 has 13 residues. The germline V gene has CDR1 MNHEY and CDR2 SMNVEV (reference sequence). The CDR3 DNA reads as TGTGCCAGCAGTTGGACTAGCGCCGGGGAGCTGTTTTTT. Protein product: CASSWTSAGELFF.

The CDR3 region has the DNA TGTGCCATCAGTGAGACAGGGGTTAGCAATCAGCCCCAGCATTTT. It specifies CAISETGVSNQPQHF. The chain carries TRBV10-3 and TRBJ1-5; 7 bases line up with TRBD1. V gave up 2 bases and J gave up 0 bases; unmatched junction bases: 1. CDR3 length: 15 amino acids. The germline V gene has CDR1 ENHRY and CDR2 SYGVKD.